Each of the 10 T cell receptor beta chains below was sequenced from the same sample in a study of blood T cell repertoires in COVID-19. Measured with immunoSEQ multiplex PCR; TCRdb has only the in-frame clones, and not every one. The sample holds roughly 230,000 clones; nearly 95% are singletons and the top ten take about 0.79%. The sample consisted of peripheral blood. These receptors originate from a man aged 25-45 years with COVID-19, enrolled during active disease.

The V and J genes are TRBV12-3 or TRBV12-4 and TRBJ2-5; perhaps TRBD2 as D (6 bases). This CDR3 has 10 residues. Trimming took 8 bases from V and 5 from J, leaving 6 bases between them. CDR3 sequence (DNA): TGTGCCAGCGGAGGGGAGACCCAGTACTTC. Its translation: CASGGETQYF.

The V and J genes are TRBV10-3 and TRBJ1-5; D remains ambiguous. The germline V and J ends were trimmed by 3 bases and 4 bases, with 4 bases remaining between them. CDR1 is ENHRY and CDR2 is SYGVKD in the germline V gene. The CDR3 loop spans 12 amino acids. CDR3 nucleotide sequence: TGTGCCATCAGTGACGGGAATCAGCCCCAGCATTTT. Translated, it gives CAISDGNQPQHF.

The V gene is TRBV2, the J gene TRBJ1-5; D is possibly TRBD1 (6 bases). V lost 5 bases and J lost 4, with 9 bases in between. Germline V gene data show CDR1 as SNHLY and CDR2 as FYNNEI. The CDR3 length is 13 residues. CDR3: CASSPQGNQPQHF. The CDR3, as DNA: TGTGCCAGCAGTCCCCAGGGGAATCAGCCCCAGCATTTT.

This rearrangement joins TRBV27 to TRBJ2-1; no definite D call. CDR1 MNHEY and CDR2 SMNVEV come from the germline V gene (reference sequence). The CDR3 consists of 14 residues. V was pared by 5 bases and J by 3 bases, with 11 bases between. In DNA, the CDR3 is TGTGCCAGCAGTCCGACCCGAGGCTACAATGAGCAGTTCTTC. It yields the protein CASSPTRGYNEQFF.

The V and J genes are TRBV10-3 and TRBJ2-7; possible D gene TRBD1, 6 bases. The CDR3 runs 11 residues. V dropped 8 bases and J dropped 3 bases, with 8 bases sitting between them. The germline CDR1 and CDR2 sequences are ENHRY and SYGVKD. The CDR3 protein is CAIAGVYEQYF. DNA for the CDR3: TGTGCCATCGCAGGGGTCTACGAGCAGTACTTC.

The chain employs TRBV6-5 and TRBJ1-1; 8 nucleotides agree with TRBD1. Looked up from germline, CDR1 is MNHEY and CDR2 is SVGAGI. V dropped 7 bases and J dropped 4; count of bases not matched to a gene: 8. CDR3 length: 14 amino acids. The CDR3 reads CASNSRGHGTEAFF. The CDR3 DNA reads TGTGCCAGCAATAGCAGGGGGCACGGCACTGAAGCTTTCTTT.

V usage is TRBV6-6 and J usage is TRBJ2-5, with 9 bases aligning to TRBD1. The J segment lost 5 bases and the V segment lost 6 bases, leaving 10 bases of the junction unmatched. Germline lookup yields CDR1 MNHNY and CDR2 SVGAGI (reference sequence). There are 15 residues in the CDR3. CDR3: CASRPGQGLRETQYF. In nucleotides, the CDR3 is TGTGCCAGCAGGCCGGGACAGGGTCTCAGGGAGACCCAGTACTTC.

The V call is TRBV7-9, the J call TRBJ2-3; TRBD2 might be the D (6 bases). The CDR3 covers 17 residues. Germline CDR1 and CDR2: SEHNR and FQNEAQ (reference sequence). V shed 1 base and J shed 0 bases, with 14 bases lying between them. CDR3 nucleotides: TGTGCCAGCAGCTTAGTAGTCACCGGGACTAGCACAGATACGCAGTATTTT. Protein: CASSLVVTGTSTDTQYF.

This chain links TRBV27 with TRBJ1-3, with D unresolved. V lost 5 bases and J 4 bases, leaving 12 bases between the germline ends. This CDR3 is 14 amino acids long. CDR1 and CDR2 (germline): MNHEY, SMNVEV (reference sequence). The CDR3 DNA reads TGTGCCAGCAGTCCTACTTGGTCCGGAAACACCATATATTTT. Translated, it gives CASSPTWSGNTIYF.

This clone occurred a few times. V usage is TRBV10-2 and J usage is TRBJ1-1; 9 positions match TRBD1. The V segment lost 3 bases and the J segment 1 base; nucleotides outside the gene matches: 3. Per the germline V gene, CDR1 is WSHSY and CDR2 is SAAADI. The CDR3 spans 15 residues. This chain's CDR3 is CASSEGTGTNTEAFF. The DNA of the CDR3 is TGCGCCAGCAGTGAAGGGACAGGGACGAACACTGAAGCTTTCTTT.